Sequencing of this T cell receptor (beta chain) was carried out in a study of blood T cell repertoires in COVID-19. In the study overall: T cells, B-cell-depleted T cells, or PBMCs provided the cDNA or gDNA that served as material.

Clones were read by immunoSEQ multiplex PCR, and TCRdb kept only the in-frame ones, dropping some. The sample has around 150,000 clones, 80% to 90% seen once; the top ten hold over 3.5%. Trimming pared 5 bases from V and 4 bases from J, leaving 14 bases between. Germline V CDR1 and CDR2: SNHLY, FYNNEI. The CDR3 totals 14 residues. This TCR was recovered from a woman aged 55-70 years who had recovered from COVID-19. This sequence joins TRBV2 and TRBJ2-5, with D perhaps TRBD1 (6 bases). The sequenced sample consisted of peripheral blood. CDR3 in amino acids: CASSQGSRGETQYF. The DNA for the CDR3 is TGTGCCAGCAGTCAGGGTTCCAGGGGAGAGACCCAGTACTTC. The entire variable domain, with the rest obtained from reference TRBV2 and TRBJ2-5, is as follows: EPEVTQTPSHQVTQMGQEVILRCVPISNHLYFYWYRQILGQKVEFLVSFYNNEISEKSEIFDDQFSVERPDGSNFTLKIRSTKLEDSAMYFCASSQGSRGETQYFGPGTRLLVL.